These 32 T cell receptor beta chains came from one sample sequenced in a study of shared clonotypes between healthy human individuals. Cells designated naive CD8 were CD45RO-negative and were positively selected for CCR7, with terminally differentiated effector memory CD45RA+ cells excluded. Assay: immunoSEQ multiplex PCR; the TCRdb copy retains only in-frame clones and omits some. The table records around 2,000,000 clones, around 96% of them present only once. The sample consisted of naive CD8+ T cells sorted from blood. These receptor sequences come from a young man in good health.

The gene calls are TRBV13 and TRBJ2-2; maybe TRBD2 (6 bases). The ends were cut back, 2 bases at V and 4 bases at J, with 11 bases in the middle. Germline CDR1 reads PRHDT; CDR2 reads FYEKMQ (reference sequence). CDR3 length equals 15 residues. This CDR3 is CASSLSLAGTGELFF. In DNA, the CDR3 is TGTGCCAGCAGCTTATCACTAGCCGGCACCGGGGAGCTGTTTTTT.

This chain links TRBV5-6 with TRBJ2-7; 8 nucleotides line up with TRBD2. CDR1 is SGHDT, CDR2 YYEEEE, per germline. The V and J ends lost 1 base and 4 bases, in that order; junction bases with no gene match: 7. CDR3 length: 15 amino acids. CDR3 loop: CASSLSLAEGYEQYF. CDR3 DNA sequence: TGTGCCAGCAGCTTGTCACTAGCGGAGGGGTACGAGCAGTACTTC.

In nucleotides, the CDR3 is TGTGCCTGGAGTAGGGTGGGCGGTAGCACAGATACGCAGTATTTT. Its translation: CAWSRVGGSTDTQYF. J is TRBJ2-3 and V is TRBV30; D remains unclear. The germline V gene has CDR1 GTSNPN and CDR2 SVGIG (reference sequence). The CDR3 consists of 15 residues. The V end lost 2 bases, the J end lost 0 bases, and 12 bases lay between the germline ends.

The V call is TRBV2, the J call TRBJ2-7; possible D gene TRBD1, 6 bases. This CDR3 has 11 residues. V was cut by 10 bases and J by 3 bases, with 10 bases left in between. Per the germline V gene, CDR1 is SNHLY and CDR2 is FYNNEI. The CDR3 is CATKDSYEQYF. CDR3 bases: TGTGCCACCAAGGACAGCTACGAGCAGTACTTC.

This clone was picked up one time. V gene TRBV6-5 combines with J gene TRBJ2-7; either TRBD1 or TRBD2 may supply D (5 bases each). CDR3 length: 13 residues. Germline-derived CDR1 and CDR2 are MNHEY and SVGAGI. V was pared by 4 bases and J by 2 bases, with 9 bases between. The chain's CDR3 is CASSFGAAYEQYF. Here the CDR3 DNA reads TGTGCCAGCAGTTTCGGGGCAGCCTACGAGCAGTACTTC.

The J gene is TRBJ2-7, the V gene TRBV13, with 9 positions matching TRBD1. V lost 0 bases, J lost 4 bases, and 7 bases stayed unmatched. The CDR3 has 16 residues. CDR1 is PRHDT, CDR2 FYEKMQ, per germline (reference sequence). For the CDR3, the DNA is TGTGCCAGCAGCTTAGGCCCCGGGACAGGGTATTACGAGCAGTACTTC. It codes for CASSLGPGTGYYEQYF.

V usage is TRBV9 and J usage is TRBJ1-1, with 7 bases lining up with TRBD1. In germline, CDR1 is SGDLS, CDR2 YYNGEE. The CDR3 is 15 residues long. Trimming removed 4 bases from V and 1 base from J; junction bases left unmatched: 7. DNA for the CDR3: TGTGCCAGCAGCCCCCACAGGGGAGAGAACACTGAAGCTTTCTTT. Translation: CASSPHRGENTEAFF.

This chain's CDR3 is CASSPLASGANVLTF. CDR3 DNA sequence: TGTGCCAGCAGTCCCCTAGCCTCTGGGGCCAACGTCCTGACTTTC. This chain connects TRBV27 to TRBJ2-6; a weak D match, TRBD2 (5 bases). Trimming cost V 5 bases and J 0 bases, with 8 bases left between them. Germline CDR1 and CDR2: MNHEY and SMNVEV (reference sequence). The CDR3 totals 15 residues. The full variable domain, its missing parts supplied by reference TRBV27 and TRBJ2-6, is EAQVTQNPRYLITVTGKKLTVTCSQNMNHEYMSWYRQDPGLGLRQIYYSMNVEVTDKGDVPEGYKVSRKEKRNFPLILESPSPNQTSLYFCASSPLASGANVLTFGAGSRLTVL.

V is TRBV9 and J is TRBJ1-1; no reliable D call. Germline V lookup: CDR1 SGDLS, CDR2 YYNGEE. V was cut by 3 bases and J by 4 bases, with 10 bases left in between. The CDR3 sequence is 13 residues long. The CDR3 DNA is TGTGCCAGCAGCGGAGACTGGGGCACTGAAGCTTTCTTT. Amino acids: CASSGDWGTEAFF.

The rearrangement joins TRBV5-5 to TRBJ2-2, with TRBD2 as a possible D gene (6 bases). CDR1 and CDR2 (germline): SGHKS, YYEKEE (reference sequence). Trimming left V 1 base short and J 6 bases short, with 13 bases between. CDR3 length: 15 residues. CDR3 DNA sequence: TGTGCCAGCAGCTTGTACGGAGGGGAGGCCGGGGAGCTGTTTTTT. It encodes CASSLYGGEAGELFF. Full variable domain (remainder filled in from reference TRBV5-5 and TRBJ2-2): DAGVTQSPTHLIKTRGQQVTLRCSPISGHKSVSWYQQVLGQGPQFIFQYYEKEERGRGNFPDRFSARQFPNYSSELNVNALLLGDSALYLCASSLYGGEAGELFFGEGSRLTVL.

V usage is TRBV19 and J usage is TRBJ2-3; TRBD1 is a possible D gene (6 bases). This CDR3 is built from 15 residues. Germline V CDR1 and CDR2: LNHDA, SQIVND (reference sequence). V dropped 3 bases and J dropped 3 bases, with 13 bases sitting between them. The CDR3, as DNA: TGTGCCAGTAGTATGGTTCAGGGGTGGACAGATACGCAGTATTTT. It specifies CASSMVQGWTDTQYF.

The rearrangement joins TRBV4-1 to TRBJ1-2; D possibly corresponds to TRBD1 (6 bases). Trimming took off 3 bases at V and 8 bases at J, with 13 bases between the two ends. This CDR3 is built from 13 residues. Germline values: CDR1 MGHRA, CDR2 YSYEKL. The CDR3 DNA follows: TGCGCCAGCAGCCACCTTGGGGGGCGCGGCTACACCTTC. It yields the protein CASSHLGGRGYTF.

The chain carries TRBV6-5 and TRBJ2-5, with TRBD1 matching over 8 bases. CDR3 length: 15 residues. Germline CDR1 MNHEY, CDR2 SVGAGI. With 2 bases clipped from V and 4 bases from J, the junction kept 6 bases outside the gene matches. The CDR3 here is CASSYGQGQGETQYF. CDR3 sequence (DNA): TGTGCCAGCAGTTACGGACAGGGACAAGGAGAGACCCAGTACTTC.

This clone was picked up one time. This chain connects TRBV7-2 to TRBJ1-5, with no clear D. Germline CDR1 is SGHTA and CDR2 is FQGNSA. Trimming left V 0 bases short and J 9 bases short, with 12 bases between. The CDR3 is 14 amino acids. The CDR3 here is CASSLAGGPGPQHF. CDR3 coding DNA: TGTGCCAGCAGCTTAGCTGGAGGGCCTGGGCCCCAGCATTTT.

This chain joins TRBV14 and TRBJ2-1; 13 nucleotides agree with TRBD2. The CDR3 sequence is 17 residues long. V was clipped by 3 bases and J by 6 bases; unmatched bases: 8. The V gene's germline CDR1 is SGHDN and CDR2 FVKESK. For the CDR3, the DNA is TGTGCCAGCAGCCATGAAACTAGCGGGAGGGCCCCCAATGAGCAGTTCTTC. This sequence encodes CASSHETSGRAPNEQFF.

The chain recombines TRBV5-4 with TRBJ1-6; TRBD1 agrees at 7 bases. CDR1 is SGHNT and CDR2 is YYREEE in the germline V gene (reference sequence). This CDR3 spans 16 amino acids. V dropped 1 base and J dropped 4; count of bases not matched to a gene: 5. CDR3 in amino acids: CASSLWGQLYNSPLHF. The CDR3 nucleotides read TGTGCCAGCAGCTTGTGGGGACAGTTATATAATTCACCCCTCCACTTT.

CDR3 residues: CASSLALRGEDPFYGYTF. The CDR3 DNA follows: TGCGCCAGCAGCTTGGCGCTCAGGGGGGAGGACCCCTTCTATGGCTACACCTTC. This chain uses TRBV5-1 with TRBJ1-2; TRBD1 matches at 7 bases. Looked up from germline, CDR1 is SGHRS and CDR2 is YFSETQ. Unmatched junction bases numbered 15, after V lost 0 bases and J lost 4 bases. The CDR3 consists of 18 residues.

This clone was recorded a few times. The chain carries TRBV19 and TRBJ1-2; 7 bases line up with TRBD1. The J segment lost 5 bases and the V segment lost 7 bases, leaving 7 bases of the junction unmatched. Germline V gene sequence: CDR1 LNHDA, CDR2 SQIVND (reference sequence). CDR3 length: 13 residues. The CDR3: CASTSGGPYGYTF. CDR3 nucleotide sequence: TGTGCCAGTACCTCAGGGGGGCCATATGGCTACACCTTC.

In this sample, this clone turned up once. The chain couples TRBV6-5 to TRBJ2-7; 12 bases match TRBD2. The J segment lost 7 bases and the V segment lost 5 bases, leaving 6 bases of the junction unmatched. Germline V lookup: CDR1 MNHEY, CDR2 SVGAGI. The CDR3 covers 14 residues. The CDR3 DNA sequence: TGTGCCAGCAGTCCCTTACTAGCGGGGGGTGAGCAGTACTTC. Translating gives CASSPLLAGGEQYF.

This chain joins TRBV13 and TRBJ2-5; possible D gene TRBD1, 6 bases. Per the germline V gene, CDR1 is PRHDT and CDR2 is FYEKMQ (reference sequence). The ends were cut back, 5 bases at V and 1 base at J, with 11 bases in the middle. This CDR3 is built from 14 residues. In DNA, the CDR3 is TGTGCCAGCAGCGACGGCAGGGGCCAAGAGACCCAGTACTTC. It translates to CASSDGRGQETQYF.

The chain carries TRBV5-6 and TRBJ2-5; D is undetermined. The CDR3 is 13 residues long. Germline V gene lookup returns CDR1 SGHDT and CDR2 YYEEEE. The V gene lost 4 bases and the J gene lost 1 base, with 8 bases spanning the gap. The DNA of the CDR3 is TGTGCCAGCAGCCACCAGGTCCAAGAGACCCAGTACTTC. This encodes CASSHQVQETQYF. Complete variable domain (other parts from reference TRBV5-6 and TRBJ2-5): DAGVTQSPTHLIKTRGQQVTLRCSPKSGHDTVSWYQQALGQGPQFIFQYYEEEERQRGNFPDRFSGHQFPNYSSELNVNALLLGDSALYLCASSHQVQETQYFGPGTRLLVL.

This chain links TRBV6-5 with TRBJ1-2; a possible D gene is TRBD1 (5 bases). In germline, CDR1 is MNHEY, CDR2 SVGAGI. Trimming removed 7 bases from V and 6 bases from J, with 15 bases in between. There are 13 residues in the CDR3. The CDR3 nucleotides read TGTGCCAGCACCCAAGGGGAAGGGGATGGCTACACCTTC. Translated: CASTQGEGDGYTF.

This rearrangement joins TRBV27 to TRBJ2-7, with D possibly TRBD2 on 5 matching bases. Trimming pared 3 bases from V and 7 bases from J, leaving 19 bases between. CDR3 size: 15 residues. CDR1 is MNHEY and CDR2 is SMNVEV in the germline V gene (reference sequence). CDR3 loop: CASSFGLGYVREQYF. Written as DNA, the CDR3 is TGTGCCAGCAGTTTCGGACTGGGGTACGTTAGAGAGCAGTACTTC.

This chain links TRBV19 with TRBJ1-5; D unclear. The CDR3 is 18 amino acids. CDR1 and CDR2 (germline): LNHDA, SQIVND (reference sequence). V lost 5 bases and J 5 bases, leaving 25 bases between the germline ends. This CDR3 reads CASSLGLLQTGLDQPQHF. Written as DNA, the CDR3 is TGTGCCAGTAGTCTCGGACTACTGCAAACGGGATTGGATCAGCCCCAGCATTTT.

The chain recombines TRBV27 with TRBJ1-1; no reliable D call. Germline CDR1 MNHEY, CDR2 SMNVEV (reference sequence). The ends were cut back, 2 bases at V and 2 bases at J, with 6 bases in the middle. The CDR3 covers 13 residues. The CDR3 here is CASSLLRNTEAFF. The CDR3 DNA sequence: TGTGCCAGCAGTTTACTGAGAAACACTGAAGCTTTCTTT.

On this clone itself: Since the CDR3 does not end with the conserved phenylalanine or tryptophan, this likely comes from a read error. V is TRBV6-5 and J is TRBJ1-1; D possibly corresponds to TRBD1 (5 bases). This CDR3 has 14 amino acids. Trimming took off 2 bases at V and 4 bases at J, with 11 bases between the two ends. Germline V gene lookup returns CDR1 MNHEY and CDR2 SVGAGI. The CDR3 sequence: CASSYRGEGTEAFL. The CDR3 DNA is TGTGCCAGCAGTTACAGGGGAGAGGGCACTGAAGCTTTCCTT.

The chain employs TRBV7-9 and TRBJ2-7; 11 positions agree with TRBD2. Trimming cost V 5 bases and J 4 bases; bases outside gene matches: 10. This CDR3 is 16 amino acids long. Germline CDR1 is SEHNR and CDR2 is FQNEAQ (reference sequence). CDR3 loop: CASSVETSGELYEQYF. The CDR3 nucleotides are TGTGCCAGCAGCGTCGAGACTAGCGGGGAACTTTACGAGCAGTACTTC.

In DNA form, the CDR3 reads TGTGCCAGCAGTGGACTAGCGGGACTGAGCTCCTACAATGAGCAGTTCTTC. This gives the protein CASSGLAGLSSYNEQFF. The J gene is TRBJ2-1, the V gene TRBV2, with 11 bases aligning to TRBD2. The CDR3 has 17 amino acids. The ends lost 4 bases at V and 0 bases at J; junction bases unmatched: 5. CDR1 and CDR2 from the germline V gene are SNHLY and FYNNEI.

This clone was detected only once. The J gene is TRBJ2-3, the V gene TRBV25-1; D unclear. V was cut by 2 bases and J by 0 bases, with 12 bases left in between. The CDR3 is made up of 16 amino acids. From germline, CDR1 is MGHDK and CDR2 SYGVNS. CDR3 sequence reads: CASSEGTVKSTDTQYF. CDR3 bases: TGTGCCAGCAGTGAAGGTACGGTAAAAAGCACAGATACGCAGTATTTT.

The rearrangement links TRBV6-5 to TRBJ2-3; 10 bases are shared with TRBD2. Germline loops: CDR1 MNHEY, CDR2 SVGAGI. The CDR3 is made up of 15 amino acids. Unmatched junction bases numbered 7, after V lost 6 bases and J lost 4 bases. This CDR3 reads CASRIGTSEADTQYF. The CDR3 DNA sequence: TGTGCCAGCAGAATCGGGACTAGCGAGGCAGATACGCAGTATTTT.

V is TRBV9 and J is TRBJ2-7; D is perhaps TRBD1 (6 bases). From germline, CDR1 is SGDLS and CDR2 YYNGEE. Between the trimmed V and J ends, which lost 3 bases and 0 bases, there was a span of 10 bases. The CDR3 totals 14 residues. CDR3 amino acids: CASSDRDNSYEQYF. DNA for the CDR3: TGTGCCAGCAGCGACCGGGACAACTCCTACGAGCAGTACTTC. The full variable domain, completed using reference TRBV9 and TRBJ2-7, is DSGVTQTPKHLITATGQRVTLRCSPRSGDLSVYWYQQSLDQGLQFLIQYYNGEERAKGNILERFSAQQFPDLHSELNLSSLELGDSALYFCASSDRDNSYEQYFGPGTRLTVT.

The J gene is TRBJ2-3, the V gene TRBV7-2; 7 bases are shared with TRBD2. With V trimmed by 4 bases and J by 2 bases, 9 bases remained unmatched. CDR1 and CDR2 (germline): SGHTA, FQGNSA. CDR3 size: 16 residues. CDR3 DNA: TGTGCCAGCAGCTACTCCGGGACTACCTACACAGATACGCAGTATTTT. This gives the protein CASSYSGTTYTDTQYF.